A single count supports the clone carrying this T cell receptor (beta chain). Its target is not known. CDR1 is SGHRS and CDR2 is YFSETQ in the germline V gene. This CDR3 spans 15 amino acids. Trimming removed 4 bases from V and 10 bases from J; junction bases left unmatched: 13. The data were obtained in a study of cytomegalovirus exposure and HLA in healthy donors. Points from the study as a whole: Later analysis placed DRB1 highest and HLA-C lowest in TCR association rates, which differed by HLA locus. Relative to equally common others, HLA-associated TCR beta chains showed greater clonal expansion in a later analysis. A few CMV-associated chains proved CMV antigen-specific in vitro. Most TCR sequences proved rare, with some public TCRs found in many donors.

The study ran its PCR with 60 Vbeta and 13 Jbeta primers. TCRdb's table, derived via immunoSEQ multiplex PCR, lists solely in-frame clones and lacks some. This table holds 100,000 to 120,000 clones, around 85% found once. The sequence came from a middle-aged man in good health and CMV-seronegative. The source material was PBMCs. J is TRBJ1-4 and V is TRBV5-1; 7 bases line up with TRBD1. The CDR3 sequence is CASSLTGEPKLKLFF. CDR3 bases: TGCGCCAGCAGCCTCACAGGGGAGCCTAAATTAAAACTGTTTTTT.